This note documents a single T cell receptor beta chain sequence. The antigen remains undetermined. The sample belongs to a study of OX40 agonist ivuxolimab in advanced cancers. Trimming pared 7 bases from V and 4 bases from J, leaving 7 bases between. Germline V gives CDR1 MNHEY, CDR2 SMNVEV (reference sequence). The CDR3 consists of 11 residues. Study observations and caveats: Compared with CD4+, CD8+ T cells on average had more expanded clones.

Libraries were prepared by immunoSEQ multiplex PCR; TCRdb keeps only in-frame clonotypes and omits some of them. This table has about 83,000 clones, roughly nine tenths appearing once. The V call is TRBV27, the J call TRBJ1-1; no clear D. The TCR sequence derives from an adult with an advanced solid tumor such as melanoma, head and neck, liver or kidney cancer. Sample: CD4+ or CD8+ T cells sorted from blood, taken in a trial of the OX40 agonist ivuxolimab. This chain's CDR3 is CASTAGTEAFF. The CDR3 DNA reads TGTGCCAGCACCGCGGGCACTGAAGCTTTCTTT.